The clone carrying this T cell receptor (beta chain) was detected only a few times. These data come from a study of blood T cells in healthy people across ages. Together with a sample-barcoded 5' primer, a J-beta primer mix was included in a second PCR lasting about 6 to 11 cycles. Using its own MiXCR run on the 5' RACE reads, TCRdb lists one record per CDR3 protein. The repertoire includes about 1,400,000 distinct CDR3 sequences, about 43% of them detected once, and around 8% sits in the top ten. Germline V gene lookup returns CDR1 SGHKS and CDR2 YYEKEE (reference sequence). This CDR3 comprises 15 residues. V gave up 0 bases and J gave up 7 bases; unmatched junction bases: 5.

Sequencing input: blood. The genes are TRBV5-5 and TRBJ2-1, with 9 bases lining up with TRBD2. This TCR came from a woman between 18 and 29 years old in good health. CDR3 protein: CASSLALAGENEQFF. Written as DNA, the CDR3 is TGTGCCAGCAGCTTGGCATTAGCGGGGGAGAATGAGCAGTTCTTC.